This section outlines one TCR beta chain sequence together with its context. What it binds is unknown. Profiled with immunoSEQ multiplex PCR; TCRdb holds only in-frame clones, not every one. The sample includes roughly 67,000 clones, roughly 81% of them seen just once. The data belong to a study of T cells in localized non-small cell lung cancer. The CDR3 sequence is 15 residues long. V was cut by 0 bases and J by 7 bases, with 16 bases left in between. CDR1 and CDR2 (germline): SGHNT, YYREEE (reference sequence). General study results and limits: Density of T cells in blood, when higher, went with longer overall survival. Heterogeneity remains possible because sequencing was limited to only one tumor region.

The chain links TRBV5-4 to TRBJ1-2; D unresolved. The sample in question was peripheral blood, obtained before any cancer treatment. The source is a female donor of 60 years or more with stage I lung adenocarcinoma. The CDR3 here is CASSLVGGPSIGYTF. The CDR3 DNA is TGTGCCAGCAGCTTGGTGGGCGGACCCTCCATTGGCTACACCTTC. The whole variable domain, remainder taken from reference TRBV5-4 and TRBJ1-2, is ETGVTQSPTHLIKTRGQQVTLRCSSQSGHNTVSWYQQALGQGPQFIFQYYREEENGRGNFPPRFSGLQFPNYSSELNVNALELDDSALYLCASSLVGGPSIGYTFGSGTRLTVV.